This TCR beta chain is from a study of cytomegalovirus exposure and HLA in healthy donors. From germline, CDR1 is LGHNA and CDR2 YSLEER. Trimming shortened V by 6 bases and J by 0 bases, and 15 bases separated the two germline ends. CDR3 size: 16 residues. Findings and caveats of the study: Reported findings show TCR beta sequences accurately forecast HLA-A and HLA-B alleles in most subjects. HLA alleles showed associations with some 15,000 TCR beta sequences in a later analysis, at a 0.05 false discovery rate. Association of a missense DCLRE1C variant with TCR beta V- and J-gene trimming was reported in a later analysis. There were some public TCRs occurring in many donors, but most TCR sequences were rare.

It was with 60 Vbeta and 13 Jbeta primers that the PCR ran. Data came from immunoSEQ multiplex PCR; TCRdb stores just in-frame clones and leaves some out. The profile shows some 100,000 clones, less than 80% of them singletons. Points on this clone: Its cognate antigen is unknown.

The V call is TRBV4-3, the J call TRBJ2-1; possibly TRBD2 for D (6 bases). This clonotype was sampled from a woman aged 50 to 60 in good health and CMV-seropositive. Sequencing input: PBMCs. CDR3 nucleotide sequence: TGCGCCAGCAGTGACGGGCGGGGCGCCTCCTACAATGAGCAGTTCTTC. Residues: CASSDGRGASYNEQFF.